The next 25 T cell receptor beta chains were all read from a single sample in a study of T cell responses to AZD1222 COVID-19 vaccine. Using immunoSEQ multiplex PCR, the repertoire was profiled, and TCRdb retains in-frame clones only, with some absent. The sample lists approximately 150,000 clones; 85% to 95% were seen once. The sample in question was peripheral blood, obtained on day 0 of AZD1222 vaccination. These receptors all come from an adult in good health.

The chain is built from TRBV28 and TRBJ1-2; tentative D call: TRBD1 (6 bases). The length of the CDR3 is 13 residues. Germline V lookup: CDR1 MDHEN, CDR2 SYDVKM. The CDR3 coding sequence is TGTGCTACTCGCCGAGGGGGGACCTATGGCTACACCTTC. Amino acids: CATRRGGTYGYTF.

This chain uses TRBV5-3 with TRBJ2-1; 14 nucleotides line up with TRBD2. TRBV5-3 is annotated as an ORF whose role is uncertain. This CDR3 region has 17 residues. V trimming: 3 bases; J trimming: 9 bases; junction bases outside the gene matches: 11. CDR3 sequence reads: CARSSDRLAGGPSEQFF. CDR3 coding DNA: TGTGCCAGAAGCTCTGACAGACTAGCGGGAGGGCCGTCTGAGCAGTTCTTC.

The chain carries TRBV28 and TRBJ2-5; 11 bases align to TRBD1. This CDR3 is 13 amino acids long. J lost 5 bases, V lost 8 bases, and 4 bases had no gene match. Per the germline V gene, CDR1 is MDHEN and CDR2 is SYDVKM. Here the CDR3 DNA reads TGTGCCAGCCGGACAGGGGGCGTGGAGACCCAGTACTTC. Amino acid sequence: CASRTGGVETQYF.

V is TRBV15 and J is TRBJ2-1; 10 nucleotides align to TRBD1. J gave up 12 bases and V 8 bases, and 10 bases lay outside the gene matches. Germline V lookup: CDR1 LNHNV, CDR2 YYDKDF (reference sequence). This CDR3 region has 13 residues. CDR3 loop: CATAPDRGQRQFF. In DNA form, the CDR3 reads TGTGCCACCGCACCCGACAGGGGGCAACGGCAGTTCTTC. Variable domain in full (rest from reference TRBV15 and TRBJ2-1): DAMVIQNPRYQVTQFGKPVTLSCSQTLNHNVMYWYQQKSSQAPKLLFHYYDKDFNNEADTPDNFQSRRPNTSFCFLDIRSPGLGDTAMYLCATAPDRGQRQFFGPGTRLTVL.

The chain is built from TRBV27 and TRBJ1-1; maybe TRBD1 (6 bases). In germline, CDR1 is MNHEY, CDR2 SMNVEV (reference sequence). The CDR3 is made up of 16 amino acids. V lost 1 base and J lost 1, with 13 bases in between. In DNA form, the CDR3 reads TGTGCCAGCAGTTTATATAGACCGACAGGGAACACTGAAGCTTTCTTT. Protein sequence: CASSLYRPTGNTEAFF.

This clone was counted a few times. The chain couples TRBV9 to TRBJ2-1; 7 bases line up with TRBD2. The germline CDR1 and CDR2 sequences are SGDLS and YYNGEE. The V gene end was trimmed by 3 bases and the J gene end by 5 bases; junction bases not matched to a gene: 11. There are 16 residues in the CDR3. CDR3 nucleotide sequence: TGTGCCAGCAGCGCGTATTGGGGGGGAGCCGACAATGAGCAGTTCTTC. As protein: CASSAYWGGADNEQFF.

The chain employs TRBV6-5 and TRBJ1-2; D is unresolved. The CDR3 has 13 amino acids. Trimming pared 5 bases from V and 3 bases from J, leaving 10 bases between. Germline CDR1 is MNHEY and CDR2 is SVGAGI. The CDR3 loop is CASSPVGHYGYTF. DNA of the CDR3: TGTGCCAGCAGTCCTGTCGGACACTATGGCTACACCTTC.

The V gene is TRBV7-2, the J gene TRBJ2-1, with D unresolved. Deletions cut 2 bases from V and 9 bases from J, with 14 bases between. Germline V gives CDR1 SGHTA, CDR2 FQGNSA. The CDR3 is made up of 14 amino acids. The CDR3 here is CASSLTGSSGEQFF. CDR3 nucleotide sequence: TGTGCCAGCAGCTTAACCGGTAGCTCGGGTGAGCAGTTCTTC.

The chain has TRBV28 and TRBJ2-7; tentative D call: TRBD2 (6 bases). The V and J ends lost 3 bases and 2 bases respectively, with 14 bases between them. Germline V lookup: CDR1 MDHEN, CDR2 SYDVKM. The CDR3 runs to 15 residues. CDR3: CASSLAGGRTYEQYF. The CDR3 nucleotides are TGTGCCAGCAGTTTGGCAGGAGGGCGGACCTACGAGCAGTACTTC. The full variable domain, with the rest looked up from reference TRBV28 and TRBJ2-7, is DVKVTQSSRYLVKRTGEKVFLECVQDMDHENMFWYRQDPGLGLRLIYFSYDVKMKEKGDIPEGYSVSREKKERFSLILESASTNQTSMYLCASSLAGGRTYEQYFGPGTRLTVT.

CDR3 in amino acids: CATSSTSWETGELFF. The CDR3 coding sequence is TGTGCCACCAGCAGCACTAGCTGGGAAACCGGGGAGCTGTTTTTT. The J gene is TRBJ2-2, the V gene TRBV15; possible D gene TRBD2, 6 bases. Trimming shortened V by 3 bases and J by 5 bases, and 13 bases separated the two germline ends. The CDR3 is 15 residues long. Germline V gene sequence: CDR1 LNHNV, CDR2 YYDKDF (reference sequence).

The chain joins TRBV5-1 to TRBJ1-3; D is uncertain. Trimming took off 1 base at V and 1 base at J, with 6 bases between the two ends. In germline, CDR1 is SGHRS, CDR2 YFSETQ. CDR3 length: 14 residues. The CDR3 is CASSLTDSGNTIYF. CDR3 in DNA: TGCGCCAGCAGCTTGACGGATTCTGGAAACACCATATATTTT.

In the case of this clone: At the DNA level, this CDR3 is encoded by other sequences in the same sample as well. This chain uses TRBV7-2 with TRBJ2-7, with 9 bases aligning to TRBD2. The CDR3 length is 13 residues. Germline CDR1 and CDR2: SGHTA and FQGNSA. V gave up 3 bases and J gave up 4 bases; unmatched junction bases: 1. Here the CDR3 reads CASSFSGSYEQYF. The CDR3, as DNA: TGTGCCAGCAGCTTTAGCGGGAGTTACGAGCAGTACTTC.

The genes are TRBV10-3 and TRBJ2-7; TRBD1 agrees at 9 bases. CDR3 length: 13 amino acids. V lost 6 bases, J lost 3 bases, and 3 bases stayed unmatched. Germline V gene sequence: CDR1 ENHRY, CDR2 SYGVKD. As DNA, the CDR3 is TGTGCCATCAGCGGGACAGGGATCTACGAGCAGTACTTC. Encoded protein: CAISGTGIYEQYF.

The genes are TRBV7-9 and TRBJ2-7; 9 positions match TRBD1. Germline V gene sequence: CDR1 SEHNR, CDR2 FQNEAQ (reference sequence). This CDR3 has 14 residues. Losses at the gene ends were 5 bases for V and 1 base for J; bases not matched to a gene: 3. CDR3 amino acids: CASSKGQGSYEQYF. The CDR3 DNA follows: TGTGCCAGCAGCAAGGGACAGGGTTCCTACGAGCAGTACTTC.

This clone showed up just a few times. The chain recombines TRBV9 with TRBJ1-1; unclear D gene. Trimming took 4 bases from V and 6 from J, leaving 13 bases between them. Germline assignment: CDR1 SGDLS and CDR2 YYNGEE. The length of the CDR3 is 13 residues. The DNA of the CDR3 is TGTGCCAGCAGCACTCGGACGTCCTCTGAAGCTTTCTTT. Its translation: CASSTRTSSEAFF.

CDR3 amino acids: CATSAAGAGWGDTQYF. Here the CDR3 DNA reads TGTGCCACCAGTGCCGCCGGGGCGGGTTGGGGAGATACGCAGTATTTT. V is TRBV24-1 and J is TRBJ2-3, with D perhaps TRBD1 or TRBD2 (5 bases each). The CDR3 length is 16 residues. With 5 bases removed from V and 5 bases from J, the gap between germline ends came to 19 bases. Germline lookup yields CDR1 KGHDR and CDR2 SFDVKD.

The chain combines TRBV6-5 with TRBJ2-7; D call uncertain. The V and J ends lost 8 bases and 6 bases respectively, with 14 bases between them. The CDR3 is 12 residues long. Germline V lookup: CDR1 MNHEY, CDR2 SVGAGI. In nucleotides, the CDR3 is TGTGCCAGCGGAAACCCGGAGAGCGAGCAGTACTTC. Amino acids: CASGNPESEQYF.

The CDR3 coding sequence is TGTGCCGGGACAGTGGCTAACTATGGCTACACCTTC. It is translated as CAGTVANYGYTF. V gene TRBV30 combines with J gene TRBJ1-2, with 7 positions matching TRBD1. This CDR3 is 12 amino acids long. Trimming cost V 8 bases and J 0 bases; bases outside gene matches: 3. Germline assignment: CDR1 GTSNPN and CDR2 SVGIG (reference sequence).

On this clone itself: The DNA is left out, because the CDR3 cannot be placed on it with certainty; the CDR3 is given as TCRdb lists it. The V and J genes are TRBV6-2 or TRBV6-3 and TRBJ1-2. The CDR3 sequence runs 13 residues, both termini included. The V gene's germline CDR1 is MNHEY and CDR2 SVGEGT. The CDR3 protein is CASSTSGGYGYTF.

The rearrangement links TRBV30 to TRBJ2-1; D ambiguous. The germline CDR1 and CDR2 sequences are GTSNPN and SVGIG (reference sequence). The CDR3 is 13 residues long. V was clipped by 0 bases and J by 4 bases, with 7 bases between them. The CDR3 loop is CAWSVLSYNEQFF. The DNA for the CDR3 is TGTGCCTGGAGTGTATTATCTTACAATGAGCAGTTCTTC.

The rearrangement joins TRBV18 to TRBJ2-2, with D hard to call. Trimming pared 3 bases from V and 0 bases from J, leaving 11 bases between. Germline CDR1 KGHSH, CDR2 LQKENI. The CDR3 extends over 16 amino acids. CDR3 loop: CASSPHPPANTGELFF. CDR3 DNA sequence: TGTGCCAGCTCACCCCATCCCCCGGCGAACACCGGGGAGCTGTTTTTT.

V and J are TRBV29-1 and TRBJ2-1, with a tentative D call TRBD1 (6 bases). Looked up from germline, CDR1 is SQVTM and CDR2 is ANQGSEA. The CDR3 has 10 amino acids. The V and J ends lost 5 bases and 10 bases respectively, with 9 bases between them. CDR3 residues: CSVLRGEQFF. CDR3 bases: TGCAGCGTTTTGAGGGGGGAGCAGTTCTTC.

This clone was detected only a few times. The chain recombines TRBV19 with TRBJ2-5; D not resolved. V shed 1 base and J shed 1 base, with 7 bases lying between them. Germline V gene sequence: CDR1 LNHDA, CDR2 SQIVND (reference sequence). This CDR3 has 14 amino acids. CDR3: CASSIALFQETQYF. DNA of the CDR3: TGTGCCAGTAGTATAGCTTTATTCCAAGAGACCCAGTACTTC.

The CDR3 reads CSVGDSFNQPQHF. The DNA of the CDR3 is TGCAGCGTGGGAGACAGTTTCAATCAGCCCCAGCATTTT. This chain links TRBV29-1 with TRBJ1-5, with D possibly TRBD1 on 5 matching bases. There are 13 residues in the CDR3. V lost 6 bases, J lost 3 bases, and 12 bases lay in between. In germline, CDR1 is SQVTM, CDR2 ANQGSEA.

CDR3 amino acids: CASSESEEGHNYGYTF. CDR3 DNA sequence: TGTGCCAGCAGCGAGTCCGAAGAGGGACACAACTATGGCTACACCTTC. The chain combines TRBV9 with TRBJ1-2; D may be TRBD1 (6 bases). CDR3 length: 16 amino acids. Germline values: CDR1 SGDLS, CDR2 YYNGEE. Trimming removed 3 bases from V and 2 bases from J, with 17 bases in between.